This entry lists 30 T cell receptor beta chains sequenced from one sample in a study of OX40 agonist ivuxolimab in advanced cancers. The table came from immunoSEQ multiplex PCR; TCRdb's copy has only in-frame clones and leaves some out. In the table there are about 17,000 clones, approximately 82% of which are singletons. The sample consisted of CD4+ or CD8+ T cells sorted from blood, taken in a trial of the OX40 agonist ivuxolimab. These TCRs come from an adult with an advanced solid tumor such as melanoma, head and neck, liver or kidney cancer.

The chain employs TRBV6-4 and TRBJ2-7; 7 nucleotides line up with TRBD1. Per the germline V gene, CDR1 is MRHNA and CDR2 is SNTAGT. This CDR3 has 15 amino acids. Unmatched junction bases numbered 8, after V lost 6 bases and J lost 0 bases. The CDR3 here is CASREQGPLSYEQYF. In DNA form, the CDR3 reads TGTGCCAGCAGGGAACAGGGGCCTCTCTCCTACGAGCAGTACTTC.

CDR3 coding DNA: TGTGCCAGCAGTCAACCCCCCGGGACTAGCGGGCCAAGGTACCCTTTCGAGCAGTACTTC. The encoded protein is CASSQPPGTSGPRYPFEQYF. V and J are TRBV14 and TRBJ2-7, with 12 bases fitting TRBD2. The CDR3 contains 20 residues. Losses at the gene ends were 6 bases for V and 6 bases for J; bases not matched to a gene: 24. Germline CDR1 is SGHDN and CDR2 is FVKESK.

The chain combines TRBV5-5 with TRBJ2-7; possible D gene TRBD2, 7 bases. Trimming cost V 7 bases and J 5 bases, with 16 bases left between them. The CDR3 contains 13 residues. Per germline, CDR1 SGHKS and CDR2 YYEKEE (reference sequence). CDR3 DNA: TGTGCCAGCCGTATAGGGGGGGGCGACGAGCAGTACTTC. Translated, it gives CASRIGGGDEQYF.

The rearrangement links TRBV4-1 to TRBJ1-6; no firm D call. Germline assignment: CDR1 MGHRA and CDR2 YSYEKL. This CDR3 contains 13 residues. V gave up 1 base and J gave up 8 bases, with 6 bases separating them. In nucleotides, the CDR3 is TGCGCCAGCAGCCAAGTTCCTGATTCACCCCTCCACTTT. It translates to CASSQVPDSPLHF.

The V gene is TRBV6-1, the J gene TRBJ1-6; 7 positions agree with TRBD1. Germline assignment: CDR1 MNHNS and CDR2 SASEGT. Germline trimming cut 7 bases from V and 10 bases from J; bases unmatched to any gene: 4. This CDR3 has 12 residues. The CDR3 DNA follows: TGTGCCAGCAACAGGGGTGGGTCACCCCTCCACTTT. This gives the protein CASNRGGSPLHF.

This chain joins TRBV15 and TRBJ2-7; 8 nucleotides match TRBD2. This CDR3 has 15 residues. The V segment lost 0 bases and the J segment 4 bases; nucleotides outside the gene matches: 5. CDR1 is LNHNV and CDR2 is YYDKDF in the germline V gene (reference sequence). CDR3 in amino acids: CATSREKAGVYEQYF. The CDR3 coding sequence is TGTGCCACCAGCAGAGAGAAAGCGGGAGTATACGAGCAGTACTTC.

The sample holds a few counts of this clone. This chain joins TRBV5-1 and TRBJ2-1; the match to TRBD2 covers 10 bases. The CDR3 contains 15 residues. Losses at the gene ends were 4 bases for V and 7 bases for J; bases not matched to a gene: 8. Germline loops: CDR1 SGHRS, CDR2 YFSETQ. The chain's CDR3 is CASSTSGRAVNEQFF. CDR3 DNA: TGCGCCAGCAGCACGAGCGGGAGGGCCGTTAATGAGCAGTTCTTC. Full variable domain (rest looked up from reference TRBV5-1 and TRBJ2-1): KAGVTQTPRYLIKTRGQQVTLSCSPISGHRSVSWYQQTPGQGLQFLFEYFSETQRNKGNFPGRFSGRQFSNSRSEMNVSTLELGDSALYLCASSTSGRAVNEQFFGPGTRLTVL.

This chain's CDR3 is CASSSRKANEKLFF. The CDR3 bases are TGTGCCAGCAGCTCCCGGAAGGCTAATGAAAAACTGTTTTTT. The chain employs TRBV28 and TRBJ1-4; D is undetermined. The CDR3 has 14 residues. The germline V gene encodes CDR1 MDHEN and CDR2 SYDVKM. Trimming left V 6 bases short and J 3 bases short, with 11 bases between.

A few counts support this clone. V is TRBV9 and J is TRBJ2-5, with D perhaps assigned TRBD1 or TRBD2 (5 bases each). CDR1 and CDR2 from the germline V gene are SGDLS and YYNGEE. The CDR3 is 15 amino acids. Trimming pared 1 base from V and 4 bases from J, leaving 14 bases between. CDR3 in DNA: TGTGCCAGCAGCGTAAATTCCCTTGGGGGAGAGACCCAGTACTTC. Its translation is CASSVNSLGGETQYF.

The CDR3: CASSRGGGRTGELFF. DNA of the CDR3: TGTGCCAGCAGCCGAGGGGGGGGCCGGACCGGGGAGCTGTTTTTT. The chain joins TRBV6-6 to TRBJ2-2, with D possibly being TRBD2 (7 bases). This CDR3 contains 15 residues. Trimming removed 6 bases at V and 5 bases at J, with 16 bases between. From germline, CDR1 is MNHNY and CDR2 SVGAGI (reference sequence).

This clone appeared once. The rearrangement links TRBV9 to TRBJ1-4; 7 positions agree with TRBD1. The CDR3 totals 14 residues. The germline gives CDR1 SGDLS, CDR2 YYNGEE. The V and J ends lost 3 bases and 1 base, in that order; junction bases with no gene match: 0. The CDR3 loop is CASSGTGTNEKLFF. The CDR3 nucleotides are TGTGCCAGCAGCGGGACAGGAACTAATGAAAAACTGTTTTTT.

The CDR3 loop is CASSSGAGAPNEQFF. The DNA of the CDR3 is TGTGCCAGCAGCTCCGGTGCGGGGGCCCCCAATGAGCAGTTCTTC. The chain joins TRBV5-4 to TRBJ2-1; weak D call: TRBD2 (7 bases). The CDR3 spans 15 residues. The germline V gene has CDR1 SGHNT and CDR2 YYREEE (reference sequence). V gave up 3 bases and J gave up 6 bases, with 16 bases separating them.

The rearrangement links TRBV19 to TRBJ1-6; D gene ambiguous. This CDR3 is 12 amino acids long. Germline CDR1 and CDR2: LNHDA and SQIVND (reference sequence). Trimming stripped 7 bases from V and 9 bases from J, with 10 bases between. The CDR3 loop reads CASTSMSSPLHF. The CDR3 DNA reads TGTGCCAGTACTTCCATGTCTTCACCCCTCCACTTT.

The CDR3 loop is CASSFGLAGQFF. Here the CDR3 DNA reads TGTGCCAGCAGTTTCGGACTAGCGGGACAGTTCTTC. V usage is TRBV28 and J usage is TRBJ2-1, with 12 bases identical to TRBD2. The CDR3 length is 12 residues. V lost 3 bases and J lost 13; bases outside the gene matches: 1. Germline CDR1 MDHEN, CDR2 SYDVKM.

V gene TRBV14 combines with J gene TRBJ2-5, with 10 bases fitting TRBD2. This CDR3 comprises 16 residues. The junction had 10 bases not matched to a gene; V was cut back by 4 bases and J by 5 bases. Germline V lookup: CDR1 SGHDN, CDR2 FVKESK. CDR3 bases: TGTGCCAGCAGCCCCAGCCGACTAGCGGGTGGGGAGACCCAGTACTTC. This encodes CASSPSRLAGGETQYF.

This chain links TRBV11-2 with TRBJ1-1; TRBD1 is a possible D gene (5 bases). This CDR3 is built from 14 residues. The V end was cut by 3 bases, the J end by 5 bases, with 13 bases between. Germline V lookup: CDR1 SGHAT, CDR2 FQNNGV. The CDR3 reads CASSFQGRGTEAFF. CDR3 coding DNA: TGTGCCAGCAGCTTTCAGGGCAGAGGGACTGAAGCTTTCTTT.

The chain employs TRBV28 and TRBJ2-5; D remains ambiguous. The CDR3 runs 12 residues. Trimming cost V 3 bases and J 7 bases, with 9 bases left between them. CDR1 MDHEN and CDR2 SYDVKM come from the germline V gene. The CDR3 bases are TGTGCCAGCAGTTTGGGGATGGGGACCCAGTACTTC. This codes for CASSLGMGTQYF.

This chain connects TRBV9 to TRBJ1-1; D is perhaps TRBD1 (6 bases). Trimming pared 2 bases from V and 0 bases from J, leaving 17 bases between. The CDR3 contains 17 residues. Germline lookup yields CDR1 SGDLS and CDR2 YYNGEE. The DNA of the CDR3 is TGTGCCAGCAGCGTTACAGGCCCCGGACAGTTGAACACTGAAGCTTTCTTT. Its protein product is CASSVTGPGQLNTEAFF.

The chain has TRBV5-4 and TRBJ2-1; 14 nucleotides match TRBD2. The CDR3 covers 16 residues. The germline CDR1 and CDR2 sequences are SGHNT and YYREEE (reference sequence). J lost 4 bases, V lost 4 bases, and 4 bases had no gene match. This CDR3 is CASSLGTSGGYNEQFF. CDR3 nucleotide sequence: TGTGCCAGCAGCCTTGGGACTAGCGGGGGTTACAATGAGCAGTTCTTC.

This clone was seen more than once but under ten times. This chain connects TRBV28 to TRBJ2-2, with 10 bases fitting TRBD1. Trimming took 5 bases from V and 6 from J; bases not matched to a gene: 3. The CDR3 has 14 residues. Germline CDR1 is MDHEN and CDR2 is SYDVKM. The CDR3 bases are TGTGCCAGCAGTGGACAGGGGGACTCCGGGGAGCTGTTTTTT. Its protein product is CASSGQGDSGELFF.

CDR3 region: CASSARGGITTNEKLFF. The CDR3 coding sequence is TGTGCCAGCAGCGCGCGGGGGGGAATAACAACTAATGAAAAACTGTTTTTT. The V call is TRBV9, the J call TRBJ1-4; perhaps TRBD1 as D (5 bases). Trimming removed 3 bases from V and 0 bases from J, with 15 bases in between. Germline loops: CDR1 SGDLS, CDR2 YYNGEE. This CDR3 comprises 17 residues.

This chain uses TRBV6-5 with TRBJ2-7; TRBD1 matches 10 bases. The CDR3 consists of 15 residues. V dropped 6 bases and J dropped 6; count of bases not matched to a gene: 11. Germline CDR1 is MNHEY and CDR2 is SVGAGI. CDR3 residues: CASSDHRDRGSEQYF. As DNA, the CDR3 is TGTGCCAGCAGCGACCACCGGGACAGGGGATCCGAGCAGTACTTC.

The chain is built from TRBV5-8 and TRBJ2-7; tentatively, D is TRBD1 (6 bases). There are 14 residues in the CDR3. Trimming left V 0 bases short and J 2 bases short, with 9 bases between. Germline V gene sequence: CDR1 SGHTS, CDR2 YDEGEE. CDR3 sequence reads: CASSLGGPTYEQYF. The DNA of the CDR3 is TGTGCCAGCAGCTTGGGGGGGCCAACCTACGAGCAGTACTTC.

J is TRBJ1-3 and V is TRBV5-6; the D gene is possibly TRBD1 (5 bases). The germline V gene has CDR1 SGHDT and CDR2 YYEEEE. V lost 4 bases to trimming and J lost 0 bases, with 14 bases between them. The CDR3 is made up of 16 amino acids. The CDR3 nucleotides read TGTGCCAGCAGCACCTACAGGACGAGCTCTGGAAACACCATATATTTT. This gives the protein CASSTYRTSSGNTIYF.

The chain couples TRBV7-2 to TRBJ2-5; 9 bases are a match to TRBD2. V dropped 2 bases and J dropped 5; count of bases not matched to a gene: 18. This CDR3 region has 19 residues. Germline CDR1 SGHTA, CDR2 FQGNSA. CDR3 nucleotides: TGTGCCAGCAGCTTACGCTGGGGCCCCGGGACTAGCAAAGGGGAGACCCAGTACTTC. It encodes CASSLRWGPGTSKGETQYF.

The chain is built from TRBV19 and TRBJ1-6; TRBD1 is a possible D gene (6 bases). Trimming stripped 6 bases from V and 7 bases from J, with 16 bases between. The CDR3 extends over 15 amino acids. CDR1 is LNHDA, CDR2 SQIVND, per germline (reference sequence). The CDR3: CASRPLTGNNSPLHF. CDR3 coding DNA: TGTGCCAGTAGGCCACTGACAGGCAACAATTCACCCCTCCACTTT.

CDR3 coding DNA: TGTGCCAGCAGAAACCTACAGGGAAGCAATCAGCCCCAGCATTTT. This gives the protein CASRNLQGSNQPQHF. The chain is built from TRBV6-1 and TRBJ1-5; possibly TRBD1 for D (6 bases). The V gene lost 6 bases and the J gene lost 1 base, with 13 bases spanning the gap. The CDR3 has 15 residues. Germline CDR1 MNHNS, CDR2 SASEGT.

The rearrangement joins TRBV5-1 to TRBJ2-6, with 7 bases lining up with TRBD1. This CDR3 contains 16 residues. The germline V gene has CDR1 SGHRS and CDR2 YFSETQ. V dropped 5 bases and J dropped 3; count of bases not matched to a gene: 8. The DNA for the CDR3 is TGCGCCAGCAGATCAGGCGACAGGGTTGGGGCCAACGTCCTGACTTTC. As protein: CASRSGDRVGANVLTF.

The rearrangement uses TRBV5-4 and TRBJ2-5, with D maybe TRBD2 (6 bases). Germline V gene data show CDR1 as SGHNT and CDR2 as YYREEE (reference sequence). The CDR3 contains 15 residues. Deletions cut 1 base from V and 5 bases from J, with 15 bases between. The CDR3 nucleotides read TGTGCCAGCAGCTTGAATTGGGGAGGTGCTGAGACCCAGTACTTC. Its protein is CASSLNWGGAETQYF.

The sample holds a few counts of this clone. The chain links TRBV7-9 to TRBJ2-7; D call uncertain. The V gene lost 5 bases and the J gene lost 9 bases, with 11 bases spanning the gap. This CDR3 comprises 11 residues. Germline V gene data show CDR1 as SEHNR and CDR2 as FQNEAQ (reference sequence). This CDR3 reads CASSGELGQYF. In DNA form, the CDR3 reads TGTGCCAGCAGCGGGGAACTGGGGCAGTACTTC.